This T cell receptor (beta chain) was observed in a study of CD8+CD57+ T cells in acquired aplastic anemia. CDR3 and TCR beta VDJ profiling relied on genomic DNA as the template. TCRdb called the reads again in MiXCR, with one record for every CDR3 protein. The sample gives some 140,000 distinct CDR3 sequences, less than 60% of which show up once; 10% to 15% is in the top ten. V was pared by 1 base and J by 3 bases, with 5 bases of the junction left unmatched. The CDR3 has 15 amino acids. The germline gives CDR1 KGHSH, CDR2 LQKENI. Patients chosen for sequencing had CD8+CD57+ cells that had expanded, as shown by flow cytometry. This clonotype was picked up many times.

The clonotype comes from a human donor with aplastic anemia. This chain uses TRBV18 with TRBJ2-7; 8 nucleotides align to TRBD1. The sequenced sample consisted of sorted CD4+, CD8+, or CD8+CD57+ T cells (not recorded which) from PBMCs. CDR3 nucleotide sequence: TGTGCCAGCTCACCACGGGGCAGGGGGCTCTACGAGCAGTACTTC. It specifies CASSPRGRGLYEQYF.